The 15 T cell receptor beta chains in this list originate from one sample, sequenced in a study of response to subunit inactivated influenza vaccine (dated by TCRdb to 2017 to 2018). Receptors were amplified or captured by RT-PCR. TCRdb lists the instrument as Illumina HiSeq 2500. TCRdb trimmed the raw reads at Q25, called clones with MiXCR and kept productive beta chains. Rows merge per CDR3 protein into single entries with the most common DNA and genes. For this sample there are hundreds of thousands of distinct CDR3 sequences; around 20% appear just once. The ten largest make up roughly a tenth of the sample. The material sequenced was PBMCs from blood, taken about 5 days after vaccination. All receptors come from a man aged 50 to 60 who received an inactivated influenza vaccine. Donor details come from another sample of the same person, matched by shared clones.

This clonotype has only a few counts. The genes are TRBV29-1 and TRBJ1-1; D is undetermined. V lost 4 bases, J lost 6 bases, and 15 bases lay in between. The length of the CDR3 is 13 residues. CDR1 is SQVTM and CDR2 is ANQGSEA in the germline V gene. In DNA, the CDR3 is TGCAGCGTTGGTTCCCCTAGAAGCGCTGAAGCTTTCTTT. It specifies CSVGSPRSAEAFF.

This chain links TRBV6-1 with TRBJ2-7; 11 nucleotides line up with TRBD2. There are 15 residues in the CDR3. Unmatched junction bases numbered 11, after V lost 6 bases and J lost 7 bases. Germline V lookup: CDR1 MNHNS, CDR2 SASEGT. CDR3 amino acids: CASSIHSGGAEEQYF. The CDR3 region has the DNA TGTGCCAGCAGCATACATAGCGGGGGGGCTGAAGAGCAGTACTTC.

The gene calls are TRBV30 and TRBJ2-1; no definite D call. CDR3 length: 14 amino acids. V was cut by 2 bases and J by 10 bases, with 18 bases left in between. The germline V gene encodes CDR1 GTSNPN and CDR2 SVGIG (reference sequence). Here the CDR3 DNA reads TGTGCCTGGAGTTCTTTGGGATTGGCGGAGGAGCAGTTCTTC. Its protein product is CAWSSLGLAEEQFF.

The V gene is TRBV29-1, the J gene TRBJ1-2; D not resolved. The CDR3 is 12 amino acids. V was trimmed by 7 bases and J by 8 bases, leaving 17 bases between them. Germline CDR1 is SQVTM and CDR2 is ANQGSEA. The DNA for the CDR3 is TGCAGCGGAGCCGTGTCGGCCGGGGGCTACACCTTC. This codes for CSGAVSAGGYTF.

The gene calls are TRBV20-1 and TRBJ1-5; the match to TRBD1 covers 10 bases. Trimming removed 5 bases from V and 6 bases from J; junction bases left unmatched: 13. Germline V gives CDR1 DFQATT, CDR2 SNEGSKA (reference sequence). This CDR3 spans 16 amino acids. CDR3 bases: TGCAGTGCTCACGGCGAGAGGGACAGGGGAATTCAGCCCCAGCATTTT. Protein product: CSAHGERDRGIQPQHF.

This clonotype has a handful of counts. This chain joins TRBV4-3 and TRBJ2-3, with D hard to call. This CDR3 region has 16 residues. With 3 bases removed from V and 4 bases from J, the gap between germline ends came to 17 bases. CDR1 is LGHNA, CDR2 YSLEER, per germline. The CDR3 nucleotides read TGCGCCAGCAGCCAGGTCCCGTTTGGCGGCTCAGATACGCAGTATTTT. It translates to CASSQVPFGGSDTQYF.

CDR3 nucleotide sequence: TGTGCCAGTAGCCGAAAGATCGTCGGTAGGGACTATAATTCACCCCTCCACTTT. Translation: CASSRKIVGRDYNSPLHF. The rearrangement joins TRBV19 to TRBJ1-6; D is ambiguous. The CDR3 is made up of 18 amino acids. The germline gives CDR1 LNHDA, CDR2 SQIVND (reference sequence). V was shortened by 6 bases and J by 3 bases, with 21 bases between the two germline ends.

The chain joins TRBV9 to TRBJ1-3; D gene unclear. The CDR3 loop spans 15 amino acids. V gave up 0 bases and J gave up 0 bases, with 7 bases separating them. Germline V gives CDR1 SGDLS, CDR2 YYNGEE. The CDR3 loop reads CASSVGGLSGNTIYF. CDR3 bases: TGTGCCAGCAGCGTAGGAGGGCTCTCTGGAAACACCATATATTTT.

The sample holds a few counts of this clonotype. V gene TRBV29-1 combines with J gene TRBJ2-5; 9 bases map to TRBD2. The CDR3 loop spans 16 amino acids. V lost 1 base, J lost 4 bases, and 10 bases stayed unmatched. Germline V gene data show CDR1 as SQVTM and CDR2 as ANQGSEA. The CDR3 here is CSVEGGGRAGSETQYF. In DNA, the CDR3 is TGCAGCGTTGAAGGCGGCGGGAGGGCCGGGTCAGAGACCCAGTACTTC.

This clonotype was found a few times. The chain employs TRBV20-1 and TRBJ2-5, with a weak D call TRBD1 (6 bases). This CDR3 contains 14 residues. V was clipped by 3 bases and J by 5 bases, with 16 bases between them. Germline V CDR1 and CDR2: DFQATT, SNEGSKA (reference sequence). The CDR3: CSASEQGGWETQYF. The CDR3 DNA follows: TGCAGTGCTAGTGAACAGGGCGGGTGGGAGACCCAGTACTTC.

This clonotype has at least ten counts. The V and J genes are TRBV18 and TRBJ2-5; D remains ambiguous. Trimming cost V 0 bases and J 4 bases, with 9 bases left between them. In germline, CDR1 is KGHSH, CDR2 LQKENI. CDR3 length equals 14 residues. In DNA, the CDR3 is TGTGCCAGCTCACCACCTGCCCAGTCAGAGACCCAGTACTTC. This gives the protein CASSPPAQSETQYF.

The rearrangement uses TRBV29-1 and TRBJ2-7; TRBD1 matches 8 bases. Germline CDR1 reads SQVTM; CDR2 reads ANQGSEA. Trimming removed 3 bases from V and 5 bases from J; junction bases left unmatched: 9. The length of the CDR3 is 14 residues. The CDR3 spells CSVDAGGYGNEQYF. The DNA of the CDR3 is TGCAGCGTTGACGCAGGGGGCTACGGGAACGAGCAGTACTTC.

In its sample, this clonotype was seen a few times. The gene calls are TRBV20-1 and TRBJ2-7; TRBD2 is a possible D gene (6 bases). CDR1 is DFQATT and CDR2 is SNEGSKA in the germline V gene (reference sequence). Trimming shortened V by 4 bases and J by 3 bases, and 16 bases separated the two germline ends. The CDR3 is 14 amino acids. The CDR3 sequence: CSATPGLGIYEQYF. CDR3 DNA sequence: TGCAGTGCTACACCGGGACTGGGGATCTACGAGCAGTACTTC.

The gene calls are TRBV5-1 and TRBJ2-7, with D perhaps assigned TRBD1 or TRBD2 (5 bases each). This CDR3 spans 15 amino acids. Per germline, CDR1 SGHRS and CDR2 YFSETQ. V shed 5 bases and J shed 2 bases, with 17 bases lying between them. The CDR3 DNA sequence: TGCGCCAGCAGTCAGTATTCGGGGCAAACCTACGAGCAGTACTTC. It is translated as CASSQYSGQTYEQYF.

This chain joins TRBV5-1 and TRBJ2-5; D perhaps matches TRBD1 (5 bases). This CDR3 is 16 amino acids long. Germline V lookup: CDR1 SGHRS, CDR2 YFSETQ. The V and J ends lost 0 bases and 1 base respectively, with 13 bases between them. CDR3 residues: CASSLAATASQETQYF. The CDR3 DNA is TGCGCCAGCAGCTTGGCCGCGACAGCATCCCAAGAGACCCAGTACTTC.